These 17 T cell receptor beta chains originate from one sample sequenced in a study of T cell clonality in common variable immunodeficiency (dated by TCRdb to between 2014 and 2017). What the study reported, not specific to this receptor: Reportedly, TCRbeta sequences from CVID had fewer deletions and N-nucleotide insertions, and highly modified clones with 13 or more V deletions were absent from CVID.

Library creation used the immunoSEQ multiplex PCR assay. TCRdb stores this immuneACCESS table with in-frame sequences only. Part of the clones is absent; in the studies checked, under half of the shortfall reflects unresolved V genes, and no reason is known for the rest. The table puts about 26,000 clones in this sample, none counted just once. The ten largest clonotypes hold under 4.5% of the sample. No antigen has been identified for these receptors. The specimen sequenced was peripheral blood mononuclear cells. The receptors originated from a human donor with common variable immunodeficiency.

By proportion, this clone is medium-sized. The CDR3 is cut off 3 residues early in the read; its end comes from the germline J gene. The rearrangement uses TRBV7-9 and TRBJ2-3; D possibly corresponds to TRBD1 (6 bases). Germline CDR1 is SEHNR and CDR2 is FQNEAQ (reference sequence). CDR3 length equals 14 residues. Between the trimmed V and J ends, which lost 1 base and 4 bases, there was a span of 9 bases. CDR3 sequence: CASSLGQGPDTQYF. CDR3 bases read: TGTGCCAGCAGCTTAGGCCAGGGGCCAGATACG.

In regard to this clone: The missing CDR3 end, 3 residues past where the read stops, is filled in from the germline J gene. The chain carries TRBV19 and TRBJ2-7; the match to TRBD2 covers 9 bases. The CDR3 sequence is 15 residues long. The V segment lost 1 base and the J segment 3 bases; nucleotides outside the gene matches: 4. Germline CDR1 and CDR2: LNHDA and SQIVND (reference sequence). The CDR3 DNA, read in part, is TGTGCCAGTAGTATAGGCCTAGCGGGAATCTACGAG. This translates into CASSIGLAGIYE. Given in full, the CDR3 is CASSIGLAGIYEQYF.

This clone was counted a few times. Incomplete CDR3 DNA: TGCGCCAGCAGCCCCCCCCTAGCGGGAGGGCCTAGCACCGGGGAG. Translated, it gives CASSPPLAGGPSTGE. The whole CDR3 reads CASSPPLAGGPSTGELFF. The chain carries TRBV5-1 and TRBJ2-2, with 12 bases lining up with TRBD2. The read gets to within 3 residues of the CDR3 end, and the germline J gene fills in the rest. The trim removed 4 bases at V and 4 bases at J, leaving 11 bases unmatched. The length of the CDR3 is 18 residues. Germline CDR1 SGHRS, CDR2 YFSETQ.

This clone was seen only a few times. The CDR3 end falls 3 residues outside the read, so it is completed with the germline J gene. The chain links TRBV6-1 to TRBJ2-1, with D unclear. Looked up from germline, CDR1 is MNHNS and CDR2 is SASEGT. V lost 2 bases and J 4 bases, leaving 6 bases between the germline ends. The CDR3 consists of 13 residues. The CDR3 sequence is CASSEQVYNEQFF. The CDR3 DNA, read in part, is TGTGCCAGCAGTGAACAGGTATACAATGAG.

This clone was seen many times. The missing CDR3 end, 3 residues past where the read stops, is filled in from the germline J gene. The chain links TRBV20-1 to TRBJ2-2; D remains ambiguous. CDR1 is DFQATT, CDR2 SNEGSKA, per germline (reference sequence). The CDR3 consists of 13 residues. V lost 0 bases to trimming and J lost 2 bases, with 4 bases between them. The sequenced part of the CDR3 DNA is TGCAGTGCTAGAGATTCTAACACCGGGGAG. This gives the protein CSARDSNTGE. The CDR3 in its entirety is CSARDSNTGELFF.

This clone was detected a few times. The read gets to within 3 residues of the CDR3 end, and the germline J gene fills in the rest. The rearrangement uses TRBV20-1 and TRBJ2-3; TRBD2 matches at 9 bases. The J segment lost 8 bases and the V segment lost 3 bases, leaving 9 bases of the junction unmatched. The CDR3 is 14 residues long. Per the germline V gene, CDR1 is DFQATT and CDR2 is SNEGSKA (reference sequence). The CDR3 loop is CSARVLAGLSTQYF. The CDR3 DNA, read in part, is TGCAGTGCTAGGGTGCTAGCGGGGCTAAGTACG.

This clone was detected only a few times. The read ends 3 residues before the CDR3 terminus; that terminus is restored from the germline J gene. This chain links TRBV7-9 with TRBJ2-2; D gene uncertain. The germline V gene encodes CDR1 SEHNR and CDR2 FQNEAQ (reference sequence). The CDR3 is made up of 14 amino acids. Between the trimmed V and J ends, which lost 5 bases and 7 bases, there was a span of 14 bases. CDR3 amino acids: CASSQTSAFGELFF. The sequenced CDR3 bases are TGTGCCAGCAGCCAGACTTCGGCTTTCGGGGAG.

There are a few counts of this clone. The CDR3 goes on 3 residues after the read ends, and that part is filled in from the germline J gene. V and J are TRBV6-1 and TRBJ1-3; D possibly corresponds to TRBD1 (5 bases). The V end lost 0 bases, the J end lost 3 bases, and 15 bases lay between the germline ends. Germline-derived CDR1 and CDR2 are MNHNS and SASEGT. The CDR3 length is 17 residues. Incomplete CDR3 DNA: TGTGCCAGCAGTGAAGCCTACGGCGGGGCGGGTGGAAACACC. Translating it yields CASSEAYGGAGGNT. The whole CDR3 sequence reads CASSEAYGGAGGNTIYF.

This clone was counted only a few times. The CDR3 end is not reached by the read, which stops 3 residues before it; the germline J gene fills it in. V is TRBV2 and J is TRBJ2-7; possibly TRBD2 for D (5 bases). CDR3 length equals 14 residues. Germline CDR1 is SNHLY and CDR2 is FYNNEI. The V and J ends lost 4 bases and 2 bases respectively, with 12 bases between them. The CDR3 DNA, read in part, is TGTGCCAGCAGTGTGGTTAGCGCCGCCTACGAG. Translation gives CASSVVSAAYE. The whole CDR3 reads CASSVVSAAYEQYF.

Worth noting for this clone: The observed sequence ends 3 residues before the CDR3 terminus, with the missing tail filled in from the germline J gene. The rearrangement links TRBV19 to TRBJ2-3, with D possibly TRBD2 on 6 matching bases. Germline V gene sequence: CDR1 LNHDA, CDR2 SQIVND (reference sequence). V lost 6 bases and J lost 0, with 22 bases in between. The CDR3 is 18 amino acids. The CDR3: CASSLSGRGSGSTDTQYF. The sequenced CDR3 bases are TGTGCCAGTAGCCTTTCCGGTAGGGGTAGCGGTAGCACAGATACG. The variable domain in full, completed from reference TRBV19 and TRBJ2-3, reads DGGITQSPKYLFRKEGQNVTLSCEQNLNHDAMYWYRQDPGQGLRLIYYSQIVNDFQKGDIAEGYSVSREKKESFPLTVTSAQKNPTAFYLCASSLSGRGSGSTDTQYFGPGTRLTVL.

This clone has at least ten counts. The missing CDR3 end, 3 residues past where the read stops, is filled in from the germline J gene. The V call is TRBV15, the J call TRBJ1-5; 9 positions agree with TRBD1. The CDR3 has 16 residues. V was pared by 3 bases and J by 1 base, with 4 bases of the junction left unmatched. Looked up from germline, CDR1 is LNHNV and CDR2 is YYDKDF (reference sequence). CDR3 DNA, as far as it was read: TGTGCCACCAGCAGCCGGGGACAGGGCAGCAATCAGCCC. Residues: CATSSRGQGSNQP. The CDR3 reads in full as CATSSRGQGSNQPQHF.

Of note for this clone: The read halts 3 residues ahead of the CDR3 end, with the missing end drawn from the germline J gene. The chain has TRBV30 and TRBJ2-1; D unclear. Germline lookup yields CDR1 GTSNPN and CDR2 SVGIG (reference sequence). This CDR3 is built from 14 residues. V lost 4 bases to trimming and J lost 6 bases, with 16 bases between them. The CDR3 DNA, read in part, is TGTGCCTGGACGCGCAGCCGACTCTCCAATGAG. Amino acid sequence: CAWTRSRLSNE. The whole CDR3 sequence is CAWTRSRLSNEQFF.

At least ten counts were recorded for this clone. The CDR3 is cut off 3 residues early in the read; its end comes from the germline J gene. The rearrangement uses TRBV11-2 and TRBJ2-3; TRBD2 matches at 9 bases. The CDR3 length is 15 residues. Germline trimming cut 2 bases from V and 3 bases from J; bases unmatched to any gene: 3. Per the germline V gene, CDR1 is SGHAT and CDR2 is FQNNGV. The DNA read from the CDR3 is TGTGCCAGCAGCTTATTGCTAGCGGGAACAGATACG. Residues: CASSLLLAGTDT. The whole CDR3 protein reads CASSLLLAGTDTQYF.

This clone was detected many times. The read stops 3 residues short of the end of the CDR3; the missing end is completed from the germline J gene. This chain links TRBV5-1 with TRBJ1-2, with TRBD1 matching 9 bases. This CDR3 is built from 15 residues. CDR1 and CDR2 (germline): SGHRS, YFSETQ. The CDR3 DNA, read in part, is TGCGCCAGCAGCTTGGGGGACAGGGCGTTATTGGGC. Residues: CASSLGDRALLG. The CDR3 in its entirety is CASSLGDRALLGYTF.

Details on this clone: The read finishes 3 residues shy of the CDR3 end, and the germline J gene is used to complete it. This rearrangement joins TRBV19 to TRBJ1-2; a possible D gene is TRBD1 (5 bases). This CDR3 is built from 14 residues. V gave up 2 bases and J gave up 0 bases, with 7 bases separating them. Germline CDR1 is LNHDA and CDR2 is SQIVND (reference sequence). The CDR3 sequence: CASSIRGANYGYTF. The sequenced CDR3 bases are TGTGCCAGTAGTATAAGGGGAGCTAACTATGGC.

This clone has only a few counts. Read data end 3 residues before the CDR3 end; the end is taken from the germline J gene. The rearrangement links TRBV19 to TRBJ2-7; D might be TRBD1 (6 bases). CDR1 is LNHDA, CDR2 SQIVND, per germline (reference sequence). V shed 6 bases and J shed 3 bases, with 18 bases lying between them. This CDR3 comprises 15 residues. CDR3 region: CASRYGWTANYEQYF. The sequenced part of the CDR3 DNA is TGTGCCAGTAGGTATGGATGGACAGCAAACTACGAG.

Notes on this clone: The read comes to an end 3 residues before the CDR3 does, leaving the germline J gene to fill in the end. The chain links TRBV18 to TRBJ1-5; D unresolved. Looked up from germline, CDR1 is KGHSH and CDR2 is LQKENI. V was clipped by 4 bases and J by 0 bases, with 4 bases between them. This CDR3 has 13 amino acids. This CDR3 is CASSRSSNQPQHF. Incomplete CDR3 DNA: TGTGCCAGCTCACGCAGTAGCAATCAGCCC.